This T cell receptor (beta chain) was sequenced during a study of cytomegalovirus exposure and HLA in healthy donors. Study background: In an early release, HLA-typed donors contributed tens of millions of unique TCR sequences.

General observations from the study: In an earlier analysis, most TCR beta V segments were productive about 90% or about 30% of the time.

Concerning this clone itself: Antigen unknown.

Researchers ran the PCR with 60 Vbeta and 13 Jbeta primers. Sequencing was performed with immunoSEQ multiplex PCR; in TCRdb, only in-frame clones are kept and a portion is missing. The sample comprises 75,000 to 80,000 clones, less than 85% of which are singletons, and 1.1% rests with the top ten. The CDR3 sequence is 14 residues long. V was pared by 4 bases and J by 4 bases, with 5 bases of the junction left unmatched. Germline V lookup: CDR1 PRHDT, CDR2 FYEKMQ (reference sequence). J is TRBJ1-1 and V is TRBV13; the match to TRBD1 covers 8 bases. The sequence was obtained from a male donor in good health and CMV-seronegative. Sequenced: PBMCs. The CDR3 spells CASSYSGGGTEAFF. DNA of the CDR3: TGTGCCAGCAGCTACTCAGGGGGCGGCACTGAAGCTTTCTTT. Complete variable domain (other parts from reference TRBV13 and TRBJ1-1): AAGVIQSPRHLIKEKRETATLKCYPIPRHDTVYWYQQGPGQDPQFLISFYEKMQSDKGSIPDRFSAQQFSDYHSELNMSSLELGDSALYFCASSYSGGGTEAFFGQGTRLTVV.